This T cell receptor (beta chain) was retrieved from a study of blood T cell repertoires in COVID-19. Study summary: PBMCs, B-cell-depleted T cells, or T cells were the source of the cDNA or gDNA that made up the material.

Donors were grouped by their self-reported clinical history. In the source study's methods: Cell counts per sample came from amplifying reference gene primers. Here immunoSEQ multiplex PCR was the method, and the copy in TCRdb shows in-frame clones only, minus some. V, J and clone size were drawn from that table, and D and trimming were deduced from the DNA. The sample includes 330,000 or so clones, 92% seen only once; the top ten take approximately 17%. The specimen was PBMCs or T cells enriched from blood (not recorded which). The clonotype originates from a woman aged 30 to 39 who had recovered from COVID-19.

CDR3 DNA sequence: TGCGCCAGCAGCTCGGGGATCTGGGAGCAGTACTTC. Translation gives CASSSGIWEQYF. The genes are TRBV5-1 and TRBJ2-7; a possible D gene is TRBD2 (5 bases). CDR1 is SGHRS and CDR2 is YFSETQ in the germline V gene. V lost 3 bases to trimming and J lost 7 bases, with 11 bases between them. There are 12 residues in the CDR3.